This paragraph reports one TCR beta chain. Its antigen is unknown. This record comes from a study of graft-versus-host responses after intestinal transplantation. Overall study context: Isolated intestinal, liver-intestinal, or multivisceral transplants were what recipients had. Recipients across the board were started on anti-thymocyte globulin induction, then kept on tacrolimus and steroids for about three years. Findings and caveats of the study: The authors found GvH clones in recipient marrow, some appearing first in ileum or blood. Graft-versus-host to host-versus-graft clonal ratios in allografts were high in patients with graft-donor T cell macrochimerism.

Method: immunoSEQ multiplex PCR; TCRdb's copy keeps in-frame clones and lacks some. The repertoire has 95,000 to 110,000 clones, roughly 87% of them found once; the top ten carry more than 0.8%. This clonotype was sampled from a human donor who received an intestinal transplant. The sequences come from unstimulated CD4+ T cells sorted from spleen or lymph node cells, collected before intestinal transplant.

CDR3 sequence: CASSRGGISTDTQYF. The CDR3 nucleotides are TGTGCCAGCAGCAGAGGAGGGATTAGCACAGATACGCAGTATTTT. The V gene is TRBV5-6, the J gene TRBJ2-3, with a weak D call TRBD2 (6 bases). CDR1 SGHDT and CDR2 YYEEEE come from the germline V gene. V lost 4 bases to trimming and J lost 0 bases, with 12 bases between them. The CDR3 runs 15 residues.